This paragraph covers one TCR beta chain sequence. Its antigen is not known. This entry belongs to a study of T cell clonotyping in hematopoietic cell transplantation. Assay used: immunoSEQ multiplex PCR; TCRdb lists only in-frame clones, some missing. The table lists some 5,900 clones, around 90% of them singletons, with roughly 8% in the top ten. This CDR3 region has 15 residues. V lost 2 bases, J lost 3 bases, and 14 bases lay in between. From germline, CDR1 is MNHEY and CDR2 SMNVEV (reference sequence). Findings and limits, study-wide: Pathologically expanded recipient clonotypes increased progressively from day 30 to day 180 as diversity fell.

The source of this sequence is a male patient between 40 and 49 years old who had an allogeneic stem cell transplant from an unrelated donor, so the T cells may come from the graft donor. Some clones in this sample may be carry-over from other donors' samples. This material consisted of peripheral blood mononuclear cells, taken 100 days after allogeneic stem cell transplant. The chain couples TRBV27 to TRBJ2-7; maybe TRBD2 (6 bases). This chain's CDR3 is CASSLRPGGNYEQYF. The DNA of the CDR3 is TGTGCCAGCAGTTTACGTCCCGGGGGAAACTACGAGCAGTACTTC.